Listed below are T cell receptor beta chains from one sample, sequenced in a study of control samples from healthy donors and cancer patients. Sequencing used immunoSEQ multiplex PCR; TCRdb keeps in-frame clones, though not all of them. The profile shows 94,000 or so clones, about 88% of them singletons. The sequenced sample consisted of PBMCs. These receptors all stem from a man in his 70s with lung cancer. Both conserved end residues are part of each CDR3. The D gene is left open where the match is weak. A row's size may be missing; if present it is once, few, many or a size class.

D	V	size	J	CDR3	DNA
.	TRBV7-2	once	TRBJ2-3	CASSKTVSDTQYF	TGTGCCAGCAGCAAGACAGTTTCAGATACGCAGTATTTT
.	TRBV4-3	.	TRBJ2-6	CASSQGDGPGANVLTF	TGCGCCAGCAGCCAAGGCGATGGACCCGGGGCCAACGTCCTGACTTTC
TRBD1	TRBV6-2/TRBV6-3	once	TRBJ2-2	CASSPHRGTGELFF	TGTGCCAGCAGTCCCCACAGGGGGACCGGGGAGCTGTTTTTT
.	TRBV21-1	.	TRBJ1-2	CASSKGGSSNYGYTF	TGTGCCAGCAGCAAAGGGGGGAGTAGTAACTATGGCTACACCTTC
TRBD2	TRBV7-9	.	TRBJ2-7	CASSFGGSYEQYF	TGTGCCAGCAGCTTCGGGGGGTCGTACGAGCAGTACTTC
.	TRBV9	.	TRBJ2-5	CASNPYGETQYF	TGTGCCAGCAACCCTTACGGGGAGACCCAGTACTTC
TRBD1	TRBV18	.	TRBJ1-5	CASSDTGGTQPQHF	TGTGCCAGCTCAGATACAGGGGGGACTCAGCCCCAGCATTTT
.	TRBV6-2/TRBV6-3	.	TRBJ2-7	CASSDYYEQYF	TGTGCCAGCAGCGACTACTACGAGCAGTACTTC
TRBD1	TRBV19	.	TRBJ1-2	CASSIDRVSSGYTF	TGTGCCAGTAGTATCGACAGGGTATCTTCTGGCTACACCTTC
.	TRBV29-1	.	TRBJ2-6	CSVDSGANVLTF	TGCAGCGTTGACTCTGGGGCCAACGTCCTGACTTTC
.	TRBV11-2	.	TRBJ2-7	CASSYPQVISYEQYF	TGTGCCAGCAGCTACCCACAGGTGATCTCCTACGAGCAGTACTTC
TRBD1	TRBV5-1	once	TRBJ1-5	CASSLQGAEDQPQHF	TGCGCCAGCAGCTTGCAGGGGGCCGAGGATCAGCCCCAGCATTTT
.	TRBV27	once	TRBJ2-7	CASSPTRRISSYEQYF	TGTGCCAGCAGTCCAACTCGACGGATCAGTTCCTACGAGCAGTACTTC
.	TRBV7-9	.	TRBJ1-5	CASSLVISGINQPQHF	TGTGCCAGCAGCTTAGTTATTTCAGGGATAAATCAGCCCCAGCATTTT
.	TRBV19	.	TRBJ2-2	CASSTGSDTGELFF	TGTGCCAGTAGTACGGGGTCCGACACCGGGGAGCTGTTTTTT
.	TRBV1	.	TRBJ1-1	CTSSQEIGTGGNNGNGTEAFF	TGCACCAGCAGCCAAGAAATCGGGACAGGGGGCAACAATGGCAATGGAACTGAAGCTTTCTTT
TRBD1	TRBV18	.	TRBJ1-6	CASSPSGQGYNSPLHF	TGTGCCAGCTCACCATCTGGACAGGGGTACAATTCACCCCTCCACTTT
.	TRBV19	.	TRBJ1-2	CASSIGEGVVNYGYTF	TGTGCCAGTAGTATAGGAGAGGGAGTGGTGAACTATGGCTACACCTTC
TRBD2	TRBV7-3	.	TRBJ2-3	CASSLRGGGIDTQYF	TGTGCCAGCAGCTTAAGGGGCGGGGGAATAGATACGCAGTATTTT
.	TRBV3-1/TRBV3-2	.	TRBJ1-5	CASSQLRGQPQHF	TGTGCCAGCAGCCAGCTCCGGGGTCAGCCCCAACATTTT
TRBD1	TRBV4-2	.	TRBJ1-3	CASSQGQGAGNTIYF	TGTGCCAGCAGCCAAGGACAGGGGGCAGGAAACACCATATATTTT
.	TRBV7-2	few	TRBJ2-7	CASSLVSQGSYEQYF	TGTGCCAGCAGCTTAGTTTCACAGGGATCTTATGAGCAGTACTTC
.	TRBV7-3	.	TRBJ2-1	CASSLEFRAEQFF	TGTGCCAGCAGCTTAGAATTCCGGGCTGAGCAGTTCTTC
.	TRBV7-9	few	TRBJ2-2	CASSFGQNTGELFF	TGTGCCAGCAGCTTTGGACAGAACACCGGGGAGCTGTTTTTT
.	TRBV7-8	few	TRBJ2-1	CASSRGQLNEQFF	TGTGCCAGCAGCCGTGGACAGCTAAATGAGCAGTTCTTC
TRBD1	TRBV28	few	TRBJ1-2	CASSSNRGDLVYGYTF	TGTGCCAGCAGTTCCAACAGGGGCGACTTGGTCTATGGCTACACCTTC
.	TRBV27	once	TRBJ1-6	CASRTRGSSPLHF	TGTGCCAGCAGGACCAGGGGAAGTTCACCCCTCCACTTT
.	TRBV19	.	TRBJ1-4	CASSFNHANEKLFF	TGTGCCAGTAGTTTTAACCATGCTAATGAAAAACTGTTTTTT
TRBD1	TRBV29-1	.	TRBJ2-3	CSVQTGGADTQYF	TGCAGCGTCCAAACAGGGGGCGCAGATACGCAGTATTTT
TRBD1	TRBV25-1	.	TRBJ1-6	CASRATGSPNSPLHF	TGTGCCAGCAGGGCGACAGGGAGCCCTAATTCACCCCTCCACTTT
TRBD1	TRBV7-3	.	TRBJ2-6	CASSLKGQISSGANVLTF	TGTGCCAGCAGCTTAAAGGGACAGATTAGCTCTGGGGCCAACGTCCTGACTTTC
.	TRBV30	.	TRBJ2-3	CAWSDGTASTDTQYF	TGTGCCTGGAGTGACGGGACGGCTAGCACAGATACGCAGTATTTT
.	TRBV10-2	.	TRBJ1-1	CASSEREGLGNTEAFF	TGCGCCAGCAGTGAGCGGGAAGGGCTGGGGAACACTGAAGCTTTCTTT
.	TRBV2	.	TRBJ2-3	CASGPPRPDTQYF	TGTGCCAGTGGCCCCCCCAGGCCAGATACGCAGTATTTT
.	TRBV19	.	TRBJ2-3	CASSSGRQSTDTQYF	TGTGCCAGTAGTAGCGGACGGCAAAGCACAGATACGCAGTATTTT
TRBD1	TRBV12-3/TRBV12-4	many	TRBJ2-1	CASSPDRASEQFF	TGTGCCAGCAGTCCCGACAGGGCCAGTGAGCAGTTCTTC
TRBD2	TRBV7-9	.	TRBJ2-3	CASSLALASWEGQYF	TGTGCCAGCAGCTTAGCGCTGGCCTCGTGGGAGGGGCAGTATTTT
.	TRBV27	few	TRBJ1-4	CATPVLEKLFF	TGTGCCACCCCCGTGCTCGAAAAACTGTTTTTT
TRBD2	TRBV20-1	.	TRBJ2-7	CSASFGGGSGYEQYF	TGCAGTGCTAGTTTCGGCGGGGGGAGTGGTTACGAGCAGTACTTC
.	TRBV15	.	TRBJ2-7	CATSMAGVGQYF	TGTGCCACCAGCATGGCCGGGGTGGGGCAGTACTTC
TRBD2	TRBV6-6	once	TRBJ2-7	CASSFGLAAEQYF	TGTGCCAGCAGTTTTGGACTAGCGGCCGAGCAGTACTTC
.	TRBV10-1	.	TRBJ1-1	CASSESGLGNTEAFF	TGCGCCAGCAGTGAGTCTGGGCTGGGGAATACTGAAGCTTTCTTT
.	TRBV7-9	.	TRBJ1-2	CASSLLPTRTPMYGYTF	TGTGCCAGCAGCTTACTGCCCACGCGTACCCCTATGTATGGCTACACCTTC
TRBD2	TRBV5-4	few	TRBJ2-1	CASSLEHGGATNEQFF	TGTGCCAGCAGCTTGGAGCACGGGGGGGCGACCAATGAGCAGTTCTTC
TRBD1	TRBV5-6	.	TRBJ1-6	CASSFNRGRLPLHF	TGTGCCAGCAGCTTTAACAGGGGGAGGCTACCCCTCCACTTT
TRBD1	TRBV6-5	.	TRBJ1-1	CASSSTGGTEAFF	TGTGCCAGCAGTTCTACAGGGGGGACTGAAGCTTTCTTT
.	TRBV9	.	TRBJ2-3	CASSVEGGMTDTQYF	TGTGCCAGCAGCGTAGAAGGGGGTATGACAGATACGCAGTATTTT
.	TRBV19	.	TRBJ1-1	CASSIGPISFF	TGTGCCAGTAGTATTGGCCCTATATCTTTCTTT
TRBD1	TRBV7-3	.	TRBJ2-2	CASSLTGQDVFF	TGTGCCAGCAGCTTAACCGGACAGGATGTGTTTTTT
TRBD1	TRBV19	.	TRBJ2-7	CASSIGQGGLGEQYF	TGTGCCAGTAGTATTGGACAGGGGGGCCTTGGGGAGCAGTACTTC
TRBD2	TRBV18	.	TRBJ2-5	CASSSQLAGVETQYF	TGTGCCAGCTCATCACAACTAGCGGGGGTGGAGACCCAGTACTTC
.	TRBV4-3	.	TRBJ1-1	CASSQGPGADTEAFF	TGCGCCAGCAGCCAAGGACCTGGGGCGGATACTGAAGCTTTCTTT
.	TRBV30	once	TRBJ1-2	CAWSMGGRDYGYTF	TGTGCCTGGAGTATGGGGGGACGGGACTATGGCTACACCTTC
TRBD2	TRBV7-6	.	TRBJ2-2	CASSPGGLAARGTGELFF	TGTGCCAGCAGCCCAGGGGGACTAGCAGCCCGTGGCACCGGGGAGCTGTTTTTT
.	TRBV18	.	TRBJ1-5	CASSPAAGANQPQHF	TGTGCCAGCTCACCAGCTGCAGGGGCCAATCAGCCCCAGCATTTT
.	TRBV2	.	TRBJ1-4	CASGTVEGRKKLFF	TGTGCCAGCGGGACCGTCGAGGGGAGGAAAAAACTGTTTTTT
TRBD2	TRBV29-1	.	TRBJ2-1	CSFASGAYNEQFF	TGCAGCTTTGCTAGCGGGGCCTACAATGAGCAGTTCTTC
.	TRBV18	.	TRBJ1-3	CASSPRRLETIYF	TGTGCCAGCTCACCGCGAAGACTGGAAACCATATATTTT
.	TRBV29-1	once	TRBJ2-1	CSGDGTRGSEQFF	TGCAGCGGTGATGGGACCCGAGGATCCGAGCAGTTCTTC
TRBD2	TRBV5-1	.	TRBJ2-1	CASSLIASGGQNEQFF	TGCGCCAGCAGCTTGATCGCTAGCGGGGGCCAAAATGAGCAGTTCTTC